These T cell receptor beta chains were read from a single sample in a study of blood T cell repertoires in COVID-19. Method: immunoSEQ multiplex PCR; TCRdb's copy keeps in-frame clones and lacks some. In the table there are around 100,000 clones, 70% to 90% of which are singletons. The specimen sequenced was peripheral blood. The receptor set was obtained from a man aged 50-60 years with active or convalescent COVID-19. Both conserved end residues are part of each CDR3.

V gene,J gene,CDR3 protein
TRBV2,TRBJ1-2,CASSDFSANYGYTF
TRBV24-1,TRBJ2-7,CATSDGTVRNEQYF
TRBV7-2,TRBJ1-2,CASRLGRANYGYTF
TRBV7-2,TRBJ2-7,CASSLSPHNYEQYF
TRBV6-5,TRBJ1-1,CASSYLRSLTGEAFF
TRBV24-1,TRBJ2-7,CATSDRDTYPYEQYF
TRBV27,TRBJ2-1,CASSPGLAEYNEQFF
TRBV2,TRBJ1-3,CASRAGRGNTIYF
TRBV7-6,TRBJ2-7,CASSLGGESEQYF
TRBV6-5,TRBJ2-3,CASSYWTRSTDTQYF
TRBV3-1/TRBV3-2,TRBJ1-4,CASSQEAGGEEKLFF
TRBV5-1,TRBJ1-2,CASSLDRVYYGYTF
TRBV5-1,TRBJ2-7,CASSLESGLAYEQYF
TRBV11-3,TRBJ2-7,CASSKGQGTYEQYF
TRBV27,TRBJ2-7,CASSLFDRADEQYF
TRBV2,TRBJ2-5,CASRPGTSGETQYF
TRBV27,TRBJ1-4,CASRNTGGEKLFF
TRBV5-6,TRBJ2-3,CASSFDSGTRSDTQYF
TRBV6-6,TRBJ2-5,CATTPQQTIEETQYF
TRBV27,TRBJ1-5,CASGHRDRGLGQPQHF
TRBV24-1,TRBJ2-5,CATSPRGARGETQYF
TRBV11-1,TRBJ2-3,CASSSLAGRTDTQYF
TRBV19,TRBJ2-1,CASSIGPGTGVNEQFF
TRBV29-1,TRBJ2-2,CSVVITGELFF
TRBV28,TRBJ2-7,CASSLSFGQSHEQYF
TRBV10-3,TRBJ2-6,CATRGQGTGANVLTF
TRBV11-2,TRBJ1-5,CASSLDRREPQHF
TRBV2,TRBJ1-4,CASSGRGRNPNEKLFF
TRBV6-5,TRBJ1-1,CASSYSLVEKNTEAFF
TRBV19,TRBJ1-6,CASKTGGSPLHF
TRBV7-3,TRBJ2-3,CASSPRGQSTDTQYF
TRBV2,TRBJ1-2,CASRQQGAGYTF
TRBV19,TRBJ1-2,CASIDGTGANYGYTF
TRBV7-9,TRBJ2-2,CASSLAPSGIAGELFF
TRBV11-2,TRBJ1-5,CASSLESNQPQHF
TRBV11-3,TRBJ2-5,CASSPGLAVQETQYF
TRBV11-2,TRBJ2-1,CASSFRSGMFSEQFF
TRBV12-3/TRBV12-4,TRBJ1-5,CASSRESSQPQHF
TRBV13,TRBJ2-1,CASSRWTGNNEQFF
TRBV5-4,TRBJ2-1,CASSLDDREDEQFF
TRBV24-1,TRBJ2-5,CATSDLGQGETQYF
TRBV5-1,TRBJ2-7,CASRTSGIPYEQYF
TRBV2,TRBJ1-1,CASSDRGSATEAFF
TRBV28,TRBJ1-1,CASSSSSPQGVAFF